The text below deals with one TCR beta chain. Its antigen remains unknown. A much larger clone differs from this one at a single base, so this may be a read error. The germline CDR1 and CDR2 sequences are SGHVS and FNYEAQ. There are 13 residues in the CDR3. The sample is drawn from a study of breast tumors, draining lymph nodes, adjacent tissues. Study-wide findings and caveats: Compared with basal-like, luminal-like tumors shared significantly more repertoire with nontumor tissue. Tumor TCR diversity was below lymph nodes but above nontumor tissue. Tumor T cell lymph node origin was a supported hypothesis, not proven. The data were judged consistent with most tumor T cells coming from lymph node and expanding in tumor.

The lymph nodes were axillary draining lymph nodes from breast cancer patients. TCRdb called the multiplex PCR reads again in MiXCR, with one record for every CDR3 protein. The sample includes around 300,000 distinct CDR3 sequences, 30% to 35% of them seen just once. This receptor was obtained from a female donor with breast cancer. Some clones in this sample may be carry-over from other donors' samples. The V call is TRBV7-6, the J call TRBJ2-1; D is unresolved. The sequencing input was axillary lymph node tissue. The CDR3 loop reads CASSFPVLNEQLF. CDR3 nucleotides: TGTGCCAGCAGTTTCCCAGTCCTCAATGAGCAGCTCTTC.